This T cell receptor beta chain was recorded in a study of blood T cell repertoires in COVID-19. Whole-study context: Donors in the United States, Italy and Spain gave samples during acute or convalescent COVID-19.

In the authors' workflow: Researchers report that nucleated cell counts were estimated from reference gene primer amplification. The repertoire was sequenced with immunoSEQ multiplex PCR; TCRdb's copy has only in-frame clones and lacks some. D and trimming were read from the DNA, whereas the V and J calls and clone size are those reported in that table. The sample includes about 110,000 clones, approximately 80% seen only once; the top ten take around 8.5%. The V end lost 3 bases, the J end lost 0 bases, and 5 bases lay between the germline ends. The CDR3 sequence is 13 residues long. Specimen: peripheral blood. The chain is built from TRBV12-3 or TRBV12-4 and TRBJ1-1; no clear D. The TCR sequence derives from a woman in her thirties or forties with acute or convalescent COVID-19. The CDR3 DNA follows: TGTGCCAGCAGTTTTGGCATGAACACTGAAGCTTTCTTT. Encoded protein: CASSFGMNTEAFF.